Presented here are 20 T cell receptor beta chains from one specimen sequenced in a study of T cells after yellow fever vaccination. TCRdb re-derived calls from the 5' RACE reads in MiXCR, one entry per CDR3 protein. In the table there are some 150,000 distinct CDR3 sequences, around 9.3% of which are singletons. The specimen comprised CD8+ T cells sorted from PBMCs, sampled 45 days after the yellow fever booster vaccination. These TCRs come from a man younger than 35 who received the YFV17D yellow fever vaccine.

The chain carries TRBV6-5 and TRBJ2-7; TRBD2 matches 9 bases. Trimming took 6 bases from V and 3 from J; bases not matched to a gene: 6. In germline, CDR1 is MNHEY, CDR2 SVGAGI. CDR3 size: 14 residues. In DNA form, the CDR3 reads TGTGCCAGCAGGCCGCGGGGGGGCCGCTACGAGCAGTACGTC. It yields the protein CASRPRGGRYEQYV.

This CDR3 reads CASSQEHVSYEQYF. CDR3 bases: TGCGCCAGCAGCCAAGAACACGTATCCTACGAGCAGTACTTC. The chain couples TRBV4-1 to TRBJ2-7; no firm D call. Deletions cut 0 bases from V and 1 base from J, with 7 bases between. Germline CDR1 is MGHRA and CDR2 is YSYEKL. The length of the CDR3 is 14 residues.

This clonotype was observed a handful of times. The chain couples TRBV7-9 to TRBJ1-2, with TRBD1 identical over 7 bases. Losses at the gene ends were 6 bases for V and 4 bases for J; bases not matched to a gene: 5. Germline V gene data show CDR1 as SEHNR and CDR2 as FQNEAQ (reference sequence). The CDR3 is 13 amino acids. CDR3 nucleotides: TGTGCCAGCAGGCACACAGGGGCCTATGGCTACACCTTC. Encoded protein: CASRHTGAYGYTF.

This clonotype has just a few counts. The V gene is TRBV7-2, the J gene TRBJ2-7; D gene unclear. In germline, CDR1 is SGHTA, CDR2 FQGNSA. Trimming left V 5 bases short and J 8 bases short, with 19 bases between. The CDR3 loop spans 14 amino acids. CDR3 sequence reads: CASSPLGISGKQYF. The CDR3 DNA reads TGTGCCAGCAGCCCCCTAGGGATCTCTGGGAAGCAGTACTTC.

This clonotype was found many times. The rearrangement joins TRBV27 to TRBJ1-5; a possible D gene is TRBD1 (5 bases). Germline lookup yields CDR1 MNHEY and CDR2 SMNVEV (reference sequence). Trimming removed 5 bases at V and 0 bases at J, with 11 bases between. The CDR3 length is 15 residues. The chain's CDR3 is CASSPGLYSNQPQHF. The CDR3 DNA is TGTGCCAGCAGTCCGGGGCTTTATAGCAATCAGCCCCAGCATTTT.

V usage is TRBV9 and J usage is TRBJ2-3; D ambiguous. Trimming left V 0 bases short and J 2 bases short, with 7 bases between. Germline V gene lookup returns CDR1 SGDLS and CDR2 YYNGEE. The length of the CDR3 is 14 residues. CDR3 DNA: TGTGCCAGCAGCGTAGTCGGGCCCACAGATACGCAGTATTTT. This encodes CASSVVGPTDTQYF.

V is TRBV18 and J is TRBJ2-5, with D maybe TRBD1 (6 bases). The germline V and J ends were trimmed by 9 bases and 0 bases, with 17 bases remaining between them. The CDR3 is 15 amino acids. The germline V gene encodes CDR1 KGHSH and CDR2 LQKENI. CDR3 loop: CASWQVGQNQETQYF. The CDR3, as DNA: TGTGCCAGTTGGCAGGTAGGACAGAACCAAGAGACCCAGTACTTC.

This clonotype was seen more than once but under ten times. The chain couples TRBV5-1 to TRBJ2-7; D call uncertain. This CDR3 comprises 12 residues. Trimming took 0 bases from V and 4 from J, leaving 5 bases between them. From germline, CDR1 is SGHRS and CDR2 YFSETQ. CDR3 nucleotide sequence: TGCGCCAGCAGCTTGGAGGAATACGAGCAGTACGTC. Protein: CASSLEEYEQYV.

This clonotype occurred many times. V usage is TRBV4-1 and J usage is TRBJ2-7, with D possibly TRBD2 on 5 matching bases. Germline lookup yields CDR1 MGHRA and CDR2 YSYEKL. The V end lost 0 bases, the J end lost 3 bases, and 12 bases lay between the germline ends. The CDR3 is 15 residues long. The CDR3 DNA reads TGCGCCAGCAGCCAAGAGAGGGCGGTACACTACGAGCAGTACTTC. This encodes CASSQERAVHYEQYF.

In this sample, this clonotype turned up a few times. The genes are TRBV6-6 and TRBJ2-1; D call uncertain. The V gene lost 6 bases and the J gene lost 0 bases, with 9 bases spanning the gap. Germline CDR1 MNHNY, CDR2 SVGAGI (reference sequence). The CDR3 runs to 14 residues. Here the CDR3 DNA reads TGTGCCAGCAGCACTTCCAGCTCCTACAATGAGCAGTTCTTC. This codes for CASSTSSSYNEQFF.

The V gene is TRBV12-3 or TRBV12-4, the J gene TRBJ2-5; 9 bases fit TRBD1. J gave up 0 bases and V 5 bases, and 13 bases lay outside the gene matches. The CDR3 consists of 18 residues. The CDR3 spells CASSTRQGGGPYQETQYF. CDR3 bases: TGTGCCAGCAGTACTAGACAGGGGGGAGGGCCGTACCAAGAGACCCAGTACTTC.

Concerning this clonotype itself: This may be a read error, as it is one base from a much larger clone. The final CDR3 position lacks the conserved phenylalanine or tryptophan, pointing to a likely read error. This chain links TRBV7-9 with TRBJ1-1; no definite D call. V lost 0 bases, J lost 4 bases, and 3 bases lay in between. The CDR3 has 12 amino acids. Germline CDR1 is SEHNR and CDR2 is FQNEAQ (reference sequence). This CDR3 is CASSLAATEAFI. The CDR3 DNA reads TGTGCCAGCAGCTTAGCAGCCACTGAAGCTTTCATT.

This clonotype was seen only a few times. The chain is built from TRBV7-7 and TRBJ2-5, with unresolved D. The CDR3 covers 14 residues. V lost 1 base, J lost 1 base, and 7 bases lay in between. Germline CDR1 reads SSHAT; CDR2 reads FNYEAQ (reference sequence). Written as DNA, the CDR3 is TGTGCCAGCAGCTTAGGTTCTCGCCAAGAGACCCAGTACTTC. Translating gives CASSLGSRQETQYF.

The V and J genes are TRBV4-1 and TRBJ1-5; 7 nucleotides align to TRBD1. This CDR3 comprises 15 residues. Germline trimming cut 4 bases from V and 2 bases from J; bases unmatched to any gene: 5. Germline-derived CDR1 and CDR2 are MGHRA and YSYEKL. CDR3 region: CASSLRDSRNQPQHF. The CDR3 DNA sequence: TGCGCCAGCAGCCTACGGGACAGCCGCAATCAGCCCCAGCATTTT.

This clonotype has a handful of counts. The chain is built from TRBV6-5 and TRBJ1-6, with a weak D call TRBD1 (5 bases). Trimming pared 0 bases from V and 11 bases from J, leaving 14 bases between. Germline CDR1 reads MNHEY; CDR2 reads SVGAGI. This CDR3 spans 15 amino acids. CDR3 sequence: CASSYSIPRVTPLHF. DNA of the CDR3: TGTGCCAGCAGTTACTCGATTCCCAGGGTGACACCCCTCCACTTT.

V gene TRBV24-1 combines with J gene TRBJ2-3; 8 bases fit TRBD2. The CDR3 sequence is 15 residues long. Germline V CDR1 and CDR2: KGHDR, SFDVKD. The V segment lost 1 base and the J segment 2 bases; nucleotides outside the gene matches: 1. The CDR3 loop is CATSDLAGDTDTQYF. CDR3 bases: TGTGCCACCAGTGATTTAGCGGGGGACACAGATACGCAGTATTTT.

This clonotype was observed a few times. J is TRBJ1-6 and V is TRBV4-1, with D perhaps matching TRBD1 (6 bases). Trimming left V 1 base short and J 10 bases short, with 14 bases between. Germline V CDR1 and CDR2: MGHRA, YSYEKL. The CDR3 is 15 residues long. CDR3 in amino acids: CASSQVLAQGSPLHF. CDR3 sequence (DNA): TGCGCCAGCAGCCAAGTTCTGGCTCAGGGGTCACCCCTCCACTTT.

This clonotype was picked up a small number of times. The J gene is TRBJ1-2, the V gene TRBV11-2, with D hard to call. Germline loops: CDR1 SGHAT, CDR2 FQNNGV. The V end was cut by 5 bases, the J end by 8 bases, with 24 bases between. This CDR3 has 16 amino acids. The CDR3 DNA is TGTGCCAGCAGCCCACATGAGACCGGGAGCGCCTACGGCTACACCTTC. This sequence encodes CASSPHETGSAYGYTF.

This clonotype was counted once. This sequence joins TRBV7-2 and TRBJ2-5, with 11 bases matching TRBD1. The ends lost 5 bases at V and 6 bases at J; junction bases unmatched: 5. The CDR3 consists of 14 residues. In germline, CDR1 is SGHTA, CDR2 FQGNSA. CDR3 DNA sequence: TGTGCCAGCAGCCGGGACAGGGGGGCAAAGACCCAGTACTTC. Translating gives CASSRDRGAKTQYF.

This clonotype has a count of ten or more. This chain links TRBV11-2 with TRBJ2-2; D remains unclear. Deletions cut 4 bases from V and 4 bases from J, with 7 bases between. Germline CDR1 reads SGHAT; CDR2 reads FQNNGV. This CDR3 has 13 amino acids. In DNA form, the CDR3 reads TGTGCCAGCAGCTCCGAACTCACCGGGGAGCTGTTTTTT. It codes for CASSSELTGELFF.